This record covers a single T cell receptor (beta chain). This entry belongs to a study of blood T cell repertoires in COVID-19. The wider study: The study drew acute and convalescent COVID-19 samples from the United States, Italy and Spain. In each case, the material was cDNA or gDNA derived from T cells, B-cell-depleted T cells, or PBMCs.

The Seattle site enrolled patients during active infection and followed them longitudinally. Germline V gene lookup returns CDR1 LNHNV and CDR2 YYDKDF (reference sequence). Trimming removed 1 base from V and 7 bases from J; junction bases left unmatched: 7. The CDR3 has 15 residues. Authors' methods: Cell counts per sample came from amplifying reference gene primers. This table comes from immunoSEQ multiplex PCR, and its TCRdb copy is limited to in-frame clones, with some not included. Clonal size and the V and J genes are those of that table, whereas D and trimming came from the DNA. The sample contains 300,000 to 450,000 clones, more than 70% of which appear only once.

Sequences were obtained from peripheral blood. The chain couples TRBV15 to TRBJ1-5, with TRBD1 matching 7 bases. The clonotype comes from a woman aged 55 to 70 with COVID-19, enrolled during active disease. CDR3 region: CATSRGQGGWQPQHF. Here the CDR3 DNA reads TGTGCCACCAGCAGAGGACAAGGGGGCTGGCAGCCCCAGCATTTT.